The present entry profiles one T cell receptor (beta chain) with its context. The RNA, about 0.45 to 1 ug, was put through reverse transcription using random hexamers. TCRdb re-analysed the immunoSEQ multiplex PCR reads in MiXCR, keeping a single row per CDR3 protein. This table has 200,000 or so distinct CDR3 sequences, roughly 96% appearing once. This specimen belongs to a study of CD8 T cells in Susac syndrome. The CDR3 loop spans 16 amino acids. The germline V gene has CDR1 LGHDT and CDR2 YNNKEL (reference sequence). V lost 1 base and J lost 9; bases outside the gene matches: 15. This receptor was identified in a human donor with multiple sclerosis. Sequencing was carried out using CD4+ T cells from PBMCs. The chain combines TRBV3-1 with TRBJ2-7; 7 bases match TRBD1. Written as DNA, the CDR3 is TGTGCCAGCAGCCAAGGGACAGGTTTCCCCCCTCTCCGGCAGTACTTC. Translating it yields CASSQGTGFPPLRQYF.